A selection of T cell receptor beta chains follows, all from one sample in a study of regulatory T cells in long-lasting Graves disease. MiXCR was run by TCRdb on the multiplex PCR reads, yielding one entry per CDR3 protein. This sample has about 440,000 distinct CDR3 sequences; about 17% occur once, and the top ten carry about 10%. This sample was also put to use in a study of T cells in Graves' hyperthyroidism and ophthalmopathy.

The input for sequencing was peripheral blood mononuclear cells (PBMCs), taken at new diagnosis, from a patient treated with antithyroid drugs. These TCRs come from a woman in her twenties or thirties with Graves disease. Both conserved end residues are part of each CDR3. The D gene is left open where the match is weak. Clone size is given for some rows only: seen once, a few or many times, or a class if the clone is expanded.

J: TRBJ1-1; D: TRBD1; size: few; V: TRBV19; CDR3: CASNDRGNTEAFF; DNA: TGTGCCAGTAACGACAGGGGGAACACTGAAGCTTTCTTT
J: TRBJ2-1; D: NA; size: NA; V: TRBV5-1; CDR3: CASSRTLGNEQFF; DNA: TGCGCCAGCAGTCGGACCCTGGGGAATGAGCAGTTCTTC
J: TRBJ1-5; D: NA; size: NA; V: TRBV5-1; CDR3: CASTAGPEGNQPQHF; DNA: TGCGCCAGCACAGCAGGGCCGGAGGGCAATCAGCCCCAGCATTTT
J: TRBJ2-7; D: NA; size: few; V: TRBV29-1; CDR3: CSVVSAFYEQYF; DNA: TGCAGCGTTGTTTCGGCCTTCTACGAGCAGTACTTC
J: TRBJ1-2; D: NA; size: many; V: TRBV7-2; CDR3: CASSPTGPNYGYTF; DNA: TGTGCCAGCAGCCCGACCGGACCGAACTATGGCTACACCTTC
J: TRBJ1-3; D: NA; size: few; V: TRBV6-9; CDR3: CASSSPGRTIGNTIYF; DNA: TGTGCCAGCAGTTCTCCGGGCCGCACCATAGGAAACACCATATATTTT
J: TRBJ1-1; D: TRBD1; size: many; V: TRBV5-1; CDR3: CASGPGTGTNTEAFF; DNA: TGCGCCAGCGGTCCCGGGACAGGAACGAACACTGAAGCTTTCTTT
J: TRBJ2-2; D: NA; size: many; V: TRBV10-3; CDR3: CAISVTPGTDTGELFF; DNA: TGTGCCATCAGTGTTACCCCAGGGACGGACACCGGGGAGCTGTTTTTT
J: TRBJ1-5; D: NA; size: many; V: TRBV20-1; CDR3: CSATGDFDQPQHF; DNA: TGCAGTGCTACCGGGGACTTCGATCAGCCCCAGCATTTT
J: TRBJ1-4; D: NA; size: many; V: TRBV2; CDR3: CASSDRTSTNEKLFF; DNA: TGTGCCAGCAGTGATCGGACATCAACTAATGAAAAACTGTTTTTT
J: TRBJ2-7; D: TRBD1; size: few; V: TRBV9; CDR3: CASSVSPGTAYEQYF; DNA: TGTGCCAGCAGCGTGAGCCCAGGGACAGCCTACGAGCAGTACTTC
J: TRBJ2-7; D: TRBD2; size: many; V: TRBV28; CDR3: CASSPPGLAGDADF; DNA: TGTGCCAGCAGTCCCCCGGGACTAGCGGGAGACGCGGACTTC
J: TRBJ2-7; D: NA; size: many; V: TRBV29-1; CDR3: CSVMGVTGTPYEQYF; DNA: TGCAGCGTCATGGGGGTGACGGGAACTCCCTACGAGCAGTACTTC
J: TRBJ1-1; D: NA; size: many; V: TRBV6-1; CDR3: CASSPGFGEDMNTEAFF; DNA: TGTGCCAGCAGTCCCGGCTTCGGTGAGGACATGAACACTGAAGCTTTCTTT
J: TRBJ1-5; D: NA; size: many; V: TRBV12-3/TRBV12-4; CDR3: CASSIGTPGGQPQHF; DNA: TGTGCCAGCAGTATAGGGACCCCGGGAGGGCAGCCCCAGCATTTT
J: TRBJ1-3; D: TRBD1; size: NA; V: TRBV14; CDR3: CASSQDRGTGGSGNTIYF; DNA: TGTGCCAGCAGCCAAGATCGAGGGACAGGGGGTTCTGGAAACACCATATATTTT
J: TRBJ2-7; D: TRBD2; size: many; V: TRBV6-2/TRBV6-3; CDR3: CASTNGLAGWEQYF; DNA: TGTGCCAGCACTAACGGACTAGCGGGATGGGAGCAGTACTTC
J: TRBJ2-7; D: NA; size: NA; V: TRBV19; CDR3: CASSFDGGLREQYF; DNA: TGTGCCAGTAGCTTCGACGGGGGTTTGAGGGAGCAGTACTTC
J: TRBJ2-3; D: NA; size: few; V: TRBV19; CDR3: CASTQTSTDTQYF; DNA: TGTGCCAGTACCCAAACTTCCACAGATACGCAGTATTTT
J: TRBJ2-7; D: TRBD2; size: NA; V: TRBV27; CDR3: CASSFVSGLESYEQYF; DNA: TGTGCCAGCAGTTTTGTGTCGGGACTAGAGTCCTACGAGCAGTACTTC
J: TRBJ2-7; D: NA; size: NA; V: TRBV10-3; CDR3: CAISGLGSYEQYF; DNA: TGTGCCATCAGTGGGCTAGGTTCCTACGAGCAGTACTTC
J: TRBJ2-5; D: TRBD2; size: NA; V: TRBV6-2/TRBV6-3; CDR3: CASSYSRLAILLGQETQYF; DNA: TGTGCCAGCAGTTACTCGAGACTAGCGATACTCCTGGGCCAAGAGACCCAGTACTTC
J: TRBJ2-7; D: NA; size: many; V: TRBV20-1; CDR3: CSARVLGGYEQYF; DNA: TGCAGTGCTAGAGTTCTGGGGGGCTACGAGCAGTACTTC
J: TRBJ2-1; D: NA; size: few; V: TRBV14; CDR3: CASSQVGTGDNEQFF; DNA: TGTGCCAGCAGCCAAGTAGGGACTGGAGACAATGAGCAGTTCTTC
J: TRBJ2-7; D: NA; size: many; V: TRBV28; CDR3: CASSWPGSYEQYF; DNA: TGTGCCAGCAGTTGGCCAGGCTCCTACGAGCAGTACTTC
J: TRBJ2-1; D: NA; size: NA; V: TRBV27; CDR3: CASSLLNADEQFF; DNA: TGTGCCAGCAGTTTATTAAACGCGGATGAGCAGTTCTTC
J: TRBJ2-7; D: NA; size: many; V: TRBV9; CDR3: CASSVVTPRRYEQYF; DNA: TGTGCCAGCAGCGTAGTTACCCCCCGGCGCTACGAGCAGTACTTC
J: TRBJ2-7; D: NA; size: many; V: TRBV11-2; CDR3: CASSLGPGYEQYF; DNA: TGTGCCAGCAGCTTAGGGCCAGGTTACGAGCAGTACTTC
J: TRBJ1-1; D: NA; size: few; V: TRBV10-3; CDR3: CAISEEGGMNTEAFF; DNA: TGTGCCATCAGTGAGGAGGGGGGCATGAACACTGAAGCTTTCTTT
J: TRBJ2-1; D: NA; size: few; V: TRBV6-1; CDR3: CASSEYLLGEQFF; DNA: TGTGCCAGCAGTGAATATTTGTTGGGTGAGCAGTTCTTC
J: TRBJ2-3; D: TRBD1; size: few; V: TRBV19; CDR3: CASSSSQGQNFLSTDTQYF; DNA: TGTGCCAGTAGTTCCTCCCAGGGACAGAACTTTCTTAGCACAGATACGCAGTATTTT
J: TRBJ2-1; D: TRBD2; size: NA; V: TRBV12-3/TRBV12-4; CDR3: CASSWTSGSGGNEQFF; DNA: TGTGCCAGCAGTTGGACTAGCGGGAGTGGGGGCAATGAGCAGTTCTTC
J: TRBJ2-7; D: TRBD2; size: many; V: TRBV6-1; CDR3: CASSEALSSGGQSYEQYF; DNA: TGTGCCAGCAGTGAAGCGCTGAGTTCGGGAGGGCAAAGCTACGAGCAGTACTTC
J: TRBJ2-3; D: TRBD2; size: NA; V: TRBV3-1; CDR3: CASSQEELAGGVGTDTQYF; DNA: TGTGCCAGCAGCCAAGAGGAACTAGCGGGAGGAGTTGGCACAGATACGCAGTATTTT
J: TRBJ1-1; D: NA; size: few; V: TRBV4-1; CDR3: CASSRGGPRERTEAFF; DNA: TGCGCCAGCAGCCGCGGAGGGCCTAGGGAGAGGACTGAAGCTTTCTTT
J: TRBJ2-7; D: NA; size: few; V: TRBV6-1; CDR3: CASRGTAEGEQYF; DNA: TGTGCCAGCCGGGGGACAGCCGAGGGTGAGCAGTACTTC
J: TRBJ1-3; D: NA; size: many; V: TRBV5-1; CDR3: CASSLTVSGNTIYF; DNA: TGCGCCAGCAGCTTGACAGTTTCTGGAAACACCATATATTTT
J: TRBJ2-1; D: NA; size: NA; V: TRBV12-3/TRBV12-4; CDR3: CASRGVGGYNEQFF; DNA: TGTGCCAGCAGGGGGGTCGGGGGCTACAATGAGCAGTTCTTC
J: TRBJ1-5; D: NA; size: NA; V: TRBV27; CDR3: CASSSGDYQPQHF; DNA: TGTGCCAGCAGTTCCGGGGACTATCAGCCCCAGCATTTT
J: TRBJ1-1; D: NA; size: many; V: TRBV18; CDR3: CASSPSAGGVQNTEAFF; DNA: TGTGCCAGCTCACCCTCAGCGGGGGGGGTACAGAACACTGAAGCTTTCTTT
J: TRBJ1-2; D: TRBD1; size: many; V: TRBV27; CDR3: CASSPTGQVYYGYTF; DNA: TGTGCCAGCAGTCCCACCGGACAGGTCTACTATGGCTACACCTTC
J: TRBJ1-4; D: NA; size: many; V: TRBV5-1; CDR3: CASSLSGEFNEKLFF; DNA: TGCGCCAGCAGCTTGTCGGGGGAGTTTAATGAAAAACTGTTTTTT
J: TRBJ2-3; D: NA; size: NA; V: TRBV15; CDR3: CATSRAPRIPYILRPSTDTQYF; DNA: TGTGCCACCAGCAGAGCCCCACGGATACCCTACATCTTACGGCCGAGCACAGATACGCAGTATTTT
J: TRBJ2-7; D: TRBD1; size: many; V: TRBV6-1; CDR3: CASRLGQGPYEQYF; DNA: TGTGCCAGCAGGCTCGGACAGGGGCCCTACGAGCAGTACTTC
J: TRBJ2-3; D: NA; size: many; V: TRBV5-1; CDR3: CASSLERGNTDTQYF; DNA: TGCGCCAGCAGCTTGGAGAGAGGGAACACAGATACGCAGTATTTT
J: TRBJ2-2; D: TRBD2; size: few; V: TRBV2; CDR3: CASSERAGGNTGELFF; DNA: TGTGCCAGCAGTGAAAGAGCGGGAGGGAACACCGGGGAGCTGTTTTTT
J: TRBJ2-5; D: TRBD1; size: many; V: TRBV20-1; CDR3: CSACSGTGQETQYF; DNA: TGCAGTGCTTGCTCCGGGACAGGGCAAGAGACCCAGTACTTC
J: TRBJ2-1; D: NA; size: many; V: TRBV13; CDR3: CASSPEDEQFF; DNA: TGTGCCAGCAGCCCCGAGGATGAGCAGTTCTTC
J: TRBJ2-1; D: TRBD2; size: many; V: TRBV14; CDR3: CASSQASSGRRWNEQFF; DNA: TGTGCCAGCAGCCAAGCGTCTAGCGGGAGGAGGTGGAATGAGCAGTTCTTC
J: TRBJ2-1; D: TRBD2; size: NA; V: TRBV3-1; CDR3: CASSPALAGVGHEQFF; DNA: TGTGCCAGCAGCCCCGCTCTAGCGGGAGTTGGCCATGAGCAGTTCTTC
J: TRBJ2-7; D: TRBD2; size: NA; V: TRBV5-1; CDR3: CASSFGLAGGSRYEQYF; DNA: TGCGCCAGCAGCTTCGGACTAGCGGGAGGGAGTCGTTACGAGCAGTACTTC
J: TRBJ2-3; D: NA; size: NA; V: TRBV7-9; CDR3: CASSLLMGLELYARGTDTQYF; DNA: TGTGCCAGCAGCTTACTGATGGGACTGGAGTTGTATGCGCGGGGCACAGATACGCAGTATTTT
J: TRBJ1-2; D: TRBD1; size: few; V: TRBV7-3; CDR3: CASSDRQGGGYTF; DNA: TGTGCCAGCAGCGACCGACAGGGTGGTGGCTACACCTTC
J: TRBJ2-1; D: NA; size: many; V: TRBV15; CDR3: CATSIGLSRDNEQFF; DNA: TGTGCCACCAGCATAGGTTTATCAAGGGACAATGAGCAGTTCTTC
J: TRBJ2-5; D: TRBD2; size: NA; V: TRBV6-1; CDR3: CASTTRAGGFWETQYF; DNA: TGTGCCAGCACTACTCGTGCGGGAGGGTTTTGGGAGACCCAGTACTTC
J: TRBJ2-2; D: TRBD2; size: few; V: TRBV7-2; CDR3: CASAGEDGELFF; DNA: TGTGCCTCAGCGGGGGAGGACGGGGAGCTGTTTTTT
J: TRBJ1-5; D: TRBD1; size: few; V: TRBV7-6; CDR3: CASSQTDRGNQPQHF; DNA: TGTGCCAGCAGCCAAACAGACAGGGGCAATCAGCCCCAGCATTTT
J: TRBJ2-2; D: NA; size: few; V: TRBV29-1; CDR3: CSVEVSGNTGELFF; DNA: TGCAGCGTTGAAGTTAGCGGGAACACCGGGGAGCTGTTTTTT
J: TRBJ2-3; D: TRBD2; size: many; V: TRBV2; CDR3: CASSVGLATDTQYF; DNA: TGTGCCAGCAGCGTAGGACTAGCAACAGATACGCAGTATTTT
J: TRBJ2-7; D: TRBD2; size: few; V: TRBV15; CDR3: CATSTRGLAGFFEQYF; DNA: TGTGCCACCAGCACCCGGGGACTAGCGGGATTCTTCGAGCAGTACTTC